The rows below give T cell receptor beta chains drawn from one sample of a study of blood T cell repertoires in COVID-19. Sequencing used immunoSEQ multiplex PCR; TCRdb keeps in-frame clones, though not all of them. The sample lists 250,000 or so clones, 70% to 90% occurring once. Sequencing was done on a sample of PBMCs or T cells enriched from blood (not recorded which). The receptors shown here come from a woman in her twenties or thirties with acute COVID-19. The CDR3 runs from the conserved cysteine through the conserved F or W. D genes are given only for firm matches. Clone sizes are given selectively: once, few, many, or a class where the clone is expanded.

clone_size,j_call,v_call,d_call,cdr3_nt,cdr3_aa
-,TRBJ1-1,TRBV5-1,TRBD1,TGCGCCAGCAGCTGGCAGGGGGGCACTGAAGCTTTCTTT,CASSWQGGTEAFF
-,TRBJ2-3,TRBV7-9,-,TGTGCCAGCAGTATCCGACAGAGCACAGATACGCAGTATTTT,CASSIRQSTDTQYF
few,TRBJ2-3,TRBV7-2,-,TGTGCCAGCAGCTTAGTGGGCGGGACAGATACGCAGTATTTT,CASSLVGGTDTQYF
-,TRBJ1-5,TRBV23-1,-,TGCGCCAGCAGTCAGCCGACACCGCCGCTAATCTATAGCAATCAGCCCCAGCATTTT,CASSQPTPPLIYSNQPQHF
-,TRBJ2-3,TRBV29-1,-,TGCAGCGCCCCGGGAGCCCTTAGCACAGATACGCAGTATTTT,CSAPGALSTDTQYF
-,TRBJ1-2,TRBV27,TRBD1,TGTGCCAGCAGCATGACGGTTTGGGACAGGGGAAGCGATGGCTACACCTTC,CASSMTVWDRGSDGYTF
-,TRBJ2-7,TRBV7-2,-,TGTGCCAGCAGCTCCCAGGGTACTAACCGGTACGAGCAGTACTTC,CASSSQGTNRYEQYF
-,TRBJ2-7,TRBV6-1,TRBD1,TGTGCCAGCAGTGAGTGGACAGGGGGCTACGAGCAGTACTTC,CASSEWTGGYEQYF
-,TRBJ2-7,TRBV27,-,TGTGCCAGCGGCTGGGGCCCCTACGAGCAGTACTTC,CASGWGPYEQYF
-,TRBJ2-3,TRBV5-8,-,TGTGCCAGCAGCAAGGACTGGGGGCTCGTCACAGATACGCAGTATTTT,CASSKDWGLVTDTQYF
-,TRBJ1-2,TRBV9,-,TGTGCCAGCATCCGTGGGGGCCCACCAAATGGCTACACCTTC,CASIRGGPPNGYTF
-,TRBJ2-3,TRBV27,TRBD2,TGTGCCAGCAGGACCTGGGGGACTAGGACAGATACGCAGTATTTT,CASRTWGTRTDTQYF
-,TRBJ1-5,TRBV7-9,-,TGTGCCAGCAGCTTAACAAGGGGATCTAGCAATCAGCCCCAGCATTTT,CASSLTRGSSNQPQHF
-,TRBJ2-3,TRBV5-4,TRBD1,TGTGCCAGCAGTTTGGGACAGGGTGCAGATACGCAGTATTTT,CASSLGQGADTQYF
-,TRBJ1-5,TRBV10-2,TRBD1,TGCGCCAGCAGTGAAGCCGGGACAGGGGGCCCACAGCATTTT,CASSEAGTGGPQHF
once,TRBJ1-2,TRBV9,TRBD1,TGTGCCAGCAGCGTAGAAGACAGGGGCCGCTATGGCTACACCTTC,CASSVEDRGRYGYTF
-,TRBJ1-1,TRBV7-9,TRBD1,TGTGCCAGCAGCTTGGAGGGGGCGGCTGAAGCTTTCTTT,CASSLEGAAEAFF
-,TRBJ2-7,TRBV27,TRBD2,TGTGCCAGCAGTTTTCTAGCGGGAGCTCTCGAGCAGTACTTC,CASSFLAGALEQYF
-,TRBJ2-6,TRBV6-5,-,TGTGCCAGCAGATTAATCTCTGGGGCCAACGTCCTGACTTTC,CASRLISGANVLTF
-,TRBJ1-2,TRBV7-2,TRBD1,TGTGCCAGCAGCTCGACAGGGACCTATGGCTACACCTTC,CASSSTGTYGYTF
-,TRBJ2-3,TRBV11-1,-,TGTGCCAGCAGCTTAGGTTCCCAGGGCACAGATACGCAGTATTTT,CASSLGSQGTDTQYF
-,TRBJ2-3,TRBV14,TRBD1,TGTGCCAGCAGGGACAGGGGAGCGGAGACTGGCACGCAGTATTTT,CASRDRGAETGTQYF
once,TRBJ2-6,TRBV3-1/TRBV3-2,-,TGTGCCAGCAGCGCCCAGTCTGGGGCCAACGTCCTGACTTTC,CASSAQSGANVLTF
-,TRBJ2-1,TRBV2,-,TGTGCCAGCAGTGAACCCGGGTTCTACAATGAGCAGTTCTTC,CASSEPGFYNEQFF
-,TRBJ1-2,TRBV19,TRBD1,TGTGCCAGTAATCCAGGGGGGACTAACTATGGCTACACCTTC,CASNPGGTNYGYTF
-,TRBJ2-2,TRBV19,-,TGTGCCAGTAGTATAGAGGGAGGACTTACCGGGGAGCTGTTTTTT,CASSIEGGLTGELFF
-,TRBJ2-2,TRBV18,-,TGTGCCAGCTCACCAGGGCAGGAGAACACCGGGGAGCTGTTTTTT,CASSPGQENTGELFF
-,TRBJ2-2,TRBV28,-,TGTGCCAGCAGTGGTAGAAACACCGGGGAGCTGTTTTTT,CASSGRNTGELFF
-,TRBJ2-3,TRBV29-1,TRBD1,TGCAGCGTTCGTCGGACGGGGACAGCAAGGACTAGCACAGATACGCAGTATTTT,CSVRRTGTARTSTDTQYF
-,TRBJ1-2,TRBV28,-,TGTGCCTCAGTACAGGGACGGACTAACTATGGCTACACCTTC,CASVQGRTNYGYTF
-,TRBJ2-7,TRBV6-1,-,TGTGCCAGCAGTGAAGGAACAGGGATAACCTACGAGCAGTACTTC,CASSEGTGITYEQYF
-,TRBJ1-1,TRBV10-3,-,TGTGCCATCAGTAAAACAGGGAACACTGAAGCTTTCTTT,CAISKTGNTEAFF
-,TRBJ2-3,TRBV11-2,TRBD2,TGTGCCAGCAGCTTAAGGACTAGCTTTAGCACAGATACGCAGTATTTT,CASSLRTSFSTDTQYF
-,TRBJ1-3,TRBV10-1,TRBD1,TGCGCCAGCAGTGAGCCAAAAGACAGGGAAAATGGAAACACCATATATTTT,CASSEPKDRENGNTIYF
-,TRBJ1-5,TRBV5-4,TRBD1,TGTGCCAGCAGCTTCGGACAGGGCCAGCCCCAGCATTTT,CASSFGQGQPQHF
few,TRBJ2-7,TRBV11-2,TRBD2,TGTGCCAGCAGCCTCCTTGGGACTAGCGAATCCTACGAGCAGTACTTC,CASSLLGTSESYEQYF
-,TRBJ2-3,TRBV27,TRBD1,TGTGCCAGCAGTTTAAGGGGACAGAGAAGCTCTAGCACAGATACGCAGTATTTT,CASSLRGQRSSSTDTQYF
-,TRBJ2-7,TRBV18,-,TGTGCCAGCTCACCACCTATTTCTCTCGAGCAGTACTTC,CASSPPISLEQYF